The 32 T cell receptor beta chains below come from one sample, sequenced in a study of blood T cell repertoires in COVID-19 (dated by TCRdb to 2020 to 2021). Library method: the immunoSEQ multiplex PCR assay. The source is immuneACCESS, and TCRdb retained only in-frame sequences with V and J called. Part of the clones is not carried over; for the studies checked, unresolved V genes explain less than half of this, and the remainder is unexplained. The sample records 250,000 to 400,000 clones, about 90% of which are singletons. Roughly 2.8% of the sample lies in the top ten. Source material: peripheral blood. Every receptor here comes from a woman aged 30 to 39 with COVID-19, enrolled during active disease.

V is TRBV3-1 (or the pseudogene TRBV3-2) and J is TRBJ2-1; 12 bases agree with TRBD2. Germline V lookup: CDR1 LGHDT, CDR2 YNNKEL (reference sequence). Trimming cost V 3 bases and J 7 bases; bases outside gene matches: 4. The CDR3 is 15 residues long. CDR3 in amino acids: CASSQTSGSLNEQFF. As DNA, the CDR3 is TGTGCCAGCAGCCAGACTAGCGGGAGTCTGAATGAGCAGTTCTTC.

This rearrangement joins TRBV2 to TRBJ1-4, with 8 bases fitting TRBD1. From germline, CDR1 is SNHLY and CDR2 FYNNEI. This CDR3 spans 15 amino acids. The ends lost 7 bases at V and 5 bases at J; junction bases unmatched: 9. The CDR3 protein is CASTTTGAANEKLFF. The CDR3 DNA is TGTGCCAGCACCACGACAGGGGCCGCCAATGAAAAACTGTTTTTT.

This clone was detected a few times. The chain joins TRBV19 to TRBJ2-5; D might be TRBD1 (7 bases). There are 16 residues in the CDR3. Germline assignment: CDR1 LNHDA and CDR2 SQIVND (reference sequence). With 2 bases removed from V and 5 bases from J, the gap between germline ends came to 18 bases. This chain's CDR3 is CASSIRGREPMETQYF. The DNA of the CDR3 is TGTGCCAGTAGTATAAGGGGGCGGGAACCAATGGAGACCCAGTACTTC.

Comments on this clone: The sample contains more than one DNA sequence encoding this CDR3. V is TRBV12-3 or TRBV12-4 and J is TRBJ1-3; D gene ambiguous. Deletions cut 5 bases from V and 0 bases from J, with 5 bases between. CDR3 size: 13 residues. DNA for the CDR3: TGTGCCAGCAGTCGGAGCTCTGGAAACACCATATATTTT. Translation gives CASSRSSGNTIYF.

V is TRBV25-1 and J is TRBJ1-1, with TRBD1 identical over 7 bases. The trim removed 4 bases at V and 4 bases at J, leaving 3 bases unmatched. The length of the CDR3 is 13 residues. Germline V gene sequence: CDR1 MGHDK, CDR2 SYGVNS. The CDR3 is CASSVRGFTEAFF. CDR3 coding DNA: TGTGCCAGCAGTGTCAGGGGGTTCACTGAAGCTTTCTTT.

The V and J genes are TRBV2 and TRBJ2-2; TRBD2 might be the D (6 bases). Trimming removed 4 bases at V and 2 bases at J, with 11 bases between. This CDR3 comprises 15 residues. In germline, CDR1 is SNHLY, CDR2 FYNNEI. CDR3 bases: TGTGCCAGCAGTGGGAGAGCGGGTAACACCGGGGAGCTGTTTTTT. Translation gives CASSGRAGNTGELFF.

This clone is a singleton in its sample. In DNA form, the CDR3 reads TGTGCCAGTATATCGCAGGCTGGAAACACCATATATTTT. Encoded protein: CASISQAGNTIYF. This rearrangement joins TRBV19 to TRBJ1-3; D is undetermined. V lost 7 bases and J lost 2, with 9 bases in between. From germline, CDR1 is LNHDA and CDR2 SQIVND (reference sequence). CDR3 size: 13 residues. Supplemented by reference TRBV19 and TRBJ1-3, the full variable domain reads DGGITQSPKYLFRKEGQNVTLSCEQNLNHDAMYWYRQDPGQGLRLIYYSQIVNDFQKGDIAEGYSVSREKKESFPLTVTSAQKNPTAFYLCASISQAGNTIYFGEGSWLTVV.

The V call is TRBV5-4, the J call TRBJ2-7, with 9 bases lining up with TRBD1. CDR1 and CDR2 (germline): SGHNT, YYREEE (reference sequence). The length of the CDR3 is 15 residues. V gave up 4 bases and J gave up 3 bases; unmatched junction bases: 8. CDR3 amino acids: CASSLGQGMLYEQYF. CDR3 nucleotides: TGTGCCAGCAGCCTGGGACAGGGAATGCTCTACGAGCAGTACTTC. Full variable domain (remainder filled in from reference TRBV5-4 and TRBJ2-7): ETGVTQSPTHLIKTRGQQVTLRCSSQSGHNTVSWYQQALGQGPQFIFQYYREEENGRGNFPPRFSGLQFPNYSSELNVNALELDDSALYLCASSLGQGMLYEQYFGPGTRLTVT.

Only a few counts were recorded for this clone. The chain links TRBV21-1 to TRBJ1-1; TRBD1, the table's D call, was not compared with the DNA. TRBV21-1 is listed as a pseudogene. The CDR3 totals 14 residues. CDR3 bases: TGTGCCAGCAACATCCCCAGGGTTGGCACTGAAGCTTTCTTT. It specifies CASNIPRVGTEAFF.

V usage is TRBV19 and J usage is TRBJ2-4; the match to TRBD2 covers 12 bases. Germline trimming cut 5 bases from V and 3 bases from J; bases unmatched to any gene: 20. Per the germline V gene, CDR1 is LNHDA and CDR2 is SQIVND (reference sequence). The CDR3 has 21 residues. CDR3: CASSPRFGLAGGPTGKNIQYF. CDR3 nucleotides: TGTGCCAGTAGTCCGCGATTTGGGCTAGCGGGAGGGCCGACTGGCAAAAACATTCAGTACTTC. Full variable domain (missing parts from reference TRBV19 and TRBJ2-4): DGGITQSPKYLFRKEGQNVTLSCEQNLNHDAMYWYRQDPGQGLRLIYYSQIVNDFQKGDIAEGYSVSREKKESFPLTVTSAQKNPTAFYLCASSPRFGLAGGPTGKNIQYFGAGTRLSVL.

This chain uses TRBV5-8 with TRBJ2-4; TRBD1 agrees at 9 bases. Looked up from germline, CDR1 is SGHTS and CDR2 is YDEGEE. The junction had 2 bases not matched to a gene; V was cut back by 4 bases and J by 0 bases. The CDR3 is 15 residues long. CDR3 amino acids: CASSLQGAAKNIQYF. CDR3 nucleotide sequence: TGTGCCAGCAGCCTACAGGGGGCAGCCAAAAACATTCAGTACTTC.

V usage is TRBV6-1 and J usage is TRBJ2-2; 8 bases match TRBD2. V dropped 5 bases and J dropped 0; count of bases not matched to a gene: 2. This CDR3 is built from 15 residues. CDR1 is MNHNS, CDR2 SASEGT, per germline. The CDR3, as DNA: TGTGCCAGCAGTCTAGCGGGTACGAACACCGGGGAGCTGTTTTTT. Translating it yields CASSLAGTNTGELFF.

V and J are TRBV11-2 and TRBJ1-3; D gene unclear. Trimming took off 5 bases at V and 0 bases at J, with 14 bases between the two ends. CDR3 length: 16 amino acids. The germline V gene encodes CDR1 SGHAT and CDR2 FQNNGV. CDR3 DNA sequence: TGTGCCAGCAGCCCGATGACTTTGAGCTCTGGAAACACCATATATTTT. Its translation: CASSPMTLSSGNTIYF. Looking up the rest from reference TRBV11-2 and TRBJ1-3 gives the full variable domain: EAGVAQSPRYKIIEKRQSVAFWCNPISGHATLYWYQQILGQGPKLLIQFQNNGVVDDSQLPKDRFSAERLKGVDSTLKIQPAKLEDSAVYLCASSPMTLSSGNTIYFGEGSWLTVV.

The V call is TRBV5-1, the J call TRBJ1-5; possible D gene TRBD1, 5 bases. The CDR3 sequence is 15 residues long. V was clipped by 0 bases and J by 0 bases, with 7 bases between them. Germline V gene data show CDR1 as SGHRS and CDR2 as YFSETQ. This chain's CDR3 is CASSLEGNSNQPQHF. The CDR3 bases are TGCGCCAGCAGCTTGGAGGGGAATAGCAATCAGCCCCAGCATTTT.

The rearrangement uses TRBV2 and TRBJ1-5, with 9 bases identical to TRBD1. The CDR3 covers 14 residues. Germline assignment: CDR1 SNHLY and CDR2 FYNNEI. Germline trimming cut 4 bases from V and 5 bases from J; bases unmatched to any gene: 3. CDR3: CASSGGQGYQPQHF. For the CDR3, the DNA is TGTGCCAGCAGTGGGGGACAGGGCTATCAGCCCCAGCATTTT.

This rearrangement joins TRBV7-9 to TRBJ1-2; D gene uncertain. Between the trimmed V and J ends, which lost 2 bases and 4 bases, there was a span of 8 bases. Germline values: CDR1 SEHNR, CDR2 FQNEAQ (reference sequence). CDR3 size: 13 residues. This chain's CDR3 is CASSLKGSYGYTF. The CDR3, as DNA: TGTGCCAGCAGCTTAAAAGGGAGCTATGGCTACACCTTC.

Only one count was recorded for this clone. The chain couples TRBV27 to TRBJ2-1, with D possibly TRBD2 on 5 matching bases. The ends were cut back, 3 bases at V and 1 base at J, with 10 bases in the middle. The CDR3 sequence is 15 residues long. The V gene's germline CDR1 is MNHEY and CDR2 SMNVEV (reference sequence). Here the CDR3 DNA reads TGTGCCAGCAGTTTTTCGGGCGGGTCCTACAATGAGCAGTTCTTC. This codes for CASSFSGGSYNEQFF.

The chain combines TRBV10-2 with TRBJ1-4; tentative D call: TRBD1 (5 bases). V was pared by 6 bases and J by 0 bases, with 14 bases between. Germline V gene data show CDR1 as WSHSY and CDR2 as SAAADI. The CDR3 loop spans 16 amino acids. The CDR3 loop is CASSAGPRTTNEKLFF. Written as DNA, the CDR3 is TGCGCCAGCAGCGCGGGGCCACGAACAACTAATGAAAAACTGTTTTTT.

The chain couples TRBV30 to TRBJ2-7, with 10 bases fitting TRBD1. V shed 2 bases, J shed 6 bases, and the junction held 16 bases outside the gene matches. The CDR3 loop spans 17 amino acids. Germline CDR1 and CDR2: GTSNPN and SVGIG (reference sequence). CDR3 loop: CAWSFEPGQGIRSEQYF. In DNA, the CDR3 is TGTGCCTGGAGTTTCGAACCGGGACAGGGGATCCGTAGCGAGCAGTACTTC.

This clone came up a few times. The rearrangement joins TRBV7-3 to TRBJ1-1, with TRBD1 matching 9 bases. Per germline, CDR1 SGHTA and CDR2 FQGTGA. The CDR3 totals 13 residues. V lost 5 bases, J lost 5 bases, and 3 bases stayed unmatched. The CDR3 here is CASSPTGGTEAFF. The CDR3, as DNA: TGTGCCAGCAGCCCGACAGGGGGAACTGAAGCTTTCTTT.

The chain links TRBV2 to TRBJ2-3; a possible D gene is TRBD1 (5 bases). Trimming left V 8 bases short and J 5 bases short, with 8 bases between. The CDR3 is 11 amino acids. Germline V lookup: CDR1 SNHLY, CDR2 FYNNEI. The chain's CDR3 is CASVGEDTQYF. As DNA, the CDR3 is TGTGCCAGCGTAGGGGAAGATACGCAGTATTTT. The full variable domain, completed using reference TRBV2 and TRBJ2-3, is EPEVTQTPSHQVTQMGQEVILRCVPISNHLYFYWYRQILGQKVEFLVSFYNNEISEKSEIFDDQFSVERPDGSNFTLKIRSTKLEDSAMYFCASVGEDTQYFGPGTRLTVL.

The chain uses TRBV27 and TRBJ2-5; possible D gene TRBD2, 5 bases. The CDR3 spans 14 residues. With 1 base removed from V and 2 bases from J, the gap between germline ends came to 8 bases. Germline CDR1 is MNHEY and CDR2 is SMNVEV (reference sequence). In DNA, the CDR3 is TGTGCCAGCAGTTTATTCCCGGGGCAAGAGACCCAGTACTTC. Its protein product is CASSLFPGQETQYF.

The chain uses TRBV5-4 and TRBJ2-2; D may be TRBD1 (6 bases). The CDR3 sequence is 16 residues long. Germline V gene lookup returns CDR1 SGHNT and CDR2 YYREEE (reference sequence). Trimming stripped 2 bases from V and 1 base from J, with 12 bases between. The CDR3 spells CASSLEPGQNTGELFF. CDR3 bases: TGTGCCAGCAGCTTAGAGCCGGGACAGAACACCGGGGAGCTGTTTTTT.

This chain joins TRBV7-6 and TRBJ2-7; TRBD2 matches at 9 bases. The CDR3 contains 15 residues. From germline, CDR1 is SGHVS and CDR2 FNYEAQ. Trimming removed 0 bases from V and 3 bases from J; junction bases left unmatched: 3. The CDR3 spells CASSLASGSLYEQYF. CDR3 DNA sequence: TGTGCCAGCAGCTTAGCTAGCGGGAGTCTCTACGAGCAGTACTTC.

This clone was seen once. For the CDR3, the DNA is TGTGCCAGCAGCCCCCATGTCAGGTCTCACTCTGGAAACACCATATATTTT. This codes for CASSPHVRSHSGNTIYF. The chain has TRBV7-9 and TRBJ1-3; D not certain. V lost 5 bases, J lost 0 bases, and 17 bases lay in between. Germline CDR1 and CDR2: SEHNR and FQNEAQ (reference sequence). This CDR3 is 17 amino acids long.

In its sample, this clone was seen a few times. J is TRBJ1-3 and V is TRBV7-2, with D perhaps matching TRBD1 (5 bases). The germline gives CDR1 SGHTA, CDR2 FQGNSA. Trimming left V 7 bases short and J 0 bases short, with 13 bases between. The length of the CDR3 is 15 residues. The CDR3 DNA follows: TGTGCCAGCAACCTGGACGGGGGCTCTGGAAACACCATATATTTT. Translation: CASNLDGGSGNTIYF.

The rearrangement uses TRBV10-3 and TRBJ2-1; D is uncertain. The CDR3 loop spans 16 amino acids. The germline gives CDR1 ENHRY, CDR2 SYGVKD. Trimming removed 3 bases at V and 4 bases at J, with 16 bases between. The CDR3 bases are TGTGCCATCAGTGAACTGGATGGCGACTTTTACAATGAGCAGTTCTTC. Protein: CAISELDGDFYNEQFF.

V and J are TRBV5-1 and TRBJ2-3, with TRBD1 matching over 8 bases. The germline V gene has CDR1 SGHRS and CDR2 YFSETQ. The CDR3 loop spans 17 amino acids. V trimming: 0 bases; J trimming: 2 bases; junction bases outside the gene matches: 8. The CDR3 reads CASSLVVMDRVTDTQYF. In nucleotides, the CDR3 is TGCGCCAGCAGCTTGGTGGTTATGGACAGGGTCACAGATACGCAGTATTTT.

CDR3 in amino acids: CASSTATDTQYF. In DNA form, the CDR3 reads TGTGCCAGCAGTACTGCGACAGATACGCAGTATTTT. The chain has TRBV6-2 or TRBV6-3 and TRBJ2-3; no definite D call. This CDR3 is built from 12 residues. CDR1 MNHEY and CDR2 SVGEGT come from the germline V gene. V lost 5 bases to trimming and J lost 3 bases, with 6 bases between them.

The chain couples TRBV3-1 (or the pseudogene TRBV3-2) to TRBJ1-5, with no clear D. Germline-derived CDR1 and CDR2 are LGHDT and YNNKEL (reference sequence). V lost 0 bases, J lost 0 bases, and 6 bases lay in between. This CDR3 region has 15 residues. As DNA, the CDR3 is TGTGCCAGCAGCCAAGATGCGAATAGCAATCAGCCCCAGCATTTT. It encodes CASSQDANSNQPQHF.

This clone was seen only a few times. The chain couples TRBV29-1 to TRBJ2-1; TRBD1 matches 7 bases. Germline lookup yields CDR1 SQVTM and CDR2 ANQGSEA. The V and J ends lost 7 bases and 8 bases, in that order; junction bases with no gene match: 8. The CDR3 contains 12 residues. CDR3 residues: CSADREGDEQFF. DNA of the CDR3: TGCAGCGCCGACAGGGAAGGCGATGAGCAGTTCTTC.

V usage is TRBV28 and J usage is TRBJ2-1; 8 nucleotides agree with TRBD1. Germline trimming cut 3 bases from V and 15 bases from J; bases unmatched to any gene: 7. The CDR3 is 12 amino acids. The germline CDR1 and CDR2 sequences are MDHEN and SYDVKM. The CDR3 nucleotides are TGTGCCAGCAGTTTTCGGGCAGGGGGCGCGTTCTTC. Its protein product is CASSFRAGGAFF.